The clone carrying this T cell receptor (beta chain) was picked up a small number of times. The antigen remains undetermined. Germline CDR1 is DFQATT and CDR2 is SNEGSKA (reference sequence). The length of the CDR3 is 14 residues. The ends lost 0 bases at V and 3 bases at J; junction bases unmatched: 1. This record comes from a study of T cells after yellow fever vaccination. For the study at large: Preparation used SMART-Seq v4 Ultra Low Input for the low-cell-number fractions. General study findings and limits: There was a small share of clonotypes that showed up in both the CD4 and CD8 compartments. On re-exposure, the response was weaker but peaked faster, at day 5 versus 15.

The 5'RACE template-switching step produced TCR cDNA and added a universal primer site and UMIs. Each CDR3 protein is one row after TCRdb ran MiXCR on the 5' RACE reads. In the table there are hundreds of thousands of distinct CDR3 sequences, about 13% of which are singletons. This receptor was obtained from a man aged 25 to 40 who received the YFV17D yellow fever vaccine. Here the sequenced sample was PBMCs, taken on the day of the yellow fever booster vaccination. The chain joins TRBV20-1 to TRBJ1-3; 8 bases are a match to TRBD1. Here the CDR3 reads CSARDGTGGNTIYF. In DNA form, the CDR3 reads TGCAGTGCTAGAGATGGGACAGGTGGAAACACCATATATTTT.